This paragraph covers one T cell receptor beta chain sequence. This record belongs to a study of blood T cell repertoires in COVID-19. Study details: Acute-phase and convalescent COVID-19 samples originated in the United States, Italy and Spain. Sample material is recorded as cDNA or gDNA derived from T cells, B-cell-depleted T cells, or PBMCs.

Per the study methods: Amplification with reference gene primers provided the estimates of nucleated cell counts. Data came from immunoSEQ multiplex PCR; TCRdb stores just in-frame clones and leaves some out. V and J calls and clone size are those listed in that table; D and trimming were worked out from the DNA. The sample records 410,000 or so clones, 75% to 90% being singletons. The Seattle patients joined while their infection was active and were tracked longitudinally afterward. This receptor was taken from a woman between 35 and 50 years old with COVID-19, enrolled during active disease. Sequenced sample: peripheral blood.

As DNA, the CDR3 is TGTGCCAGCAGCGTCAAGGCGGGAACGACCGGGGAGCTGTTTTTT. It codes for CASSVKAGTTGELFF. The chain is built from TRBV9 and TRBJ2-2; tentative D call: TRBD2 (6 bases). This CDR3 comprises 15 residues. Germline assignment: CDR1 SGDLS and CDR2 YYNGEE. V was pared by 2 bases and J by 5 bases, with 13 bases between.